Given below is one TCR beta chain in context. Its specificity is unknown. V was shortened by 2 bases and J by 4 bases, with 9 bases between the two germline ends. Germline CDR1 and CDR2: MNHNY and SVGAGI (reference sequence). CDR3 length: 13 residues. These data are taken from a study of beta chain features in type 1 diabetes. Regarding the study as a whole: In all four CD4+ subsets, TCRB CDR3 length was significantly, moderately reduced in type 1 diabetes.

Expressed TCRB transcripts were sequenced after all isolated RNA was converted to cDNA. About 3.4 million reads on average were seen across naive, central memory and regulatory T cell samples. Sequencing was performed with immunoSEQ multiplex PCR; in TCRdb, only in-frame clones are kept and a portion is missing. The sample carries more than 300,000 clones, 10% to 15% recorded once. The clonotype originates from a woman between 18 and 29 years old with type 1 diabetes. The chain joins TRBV6-6 to TRBJ2-7, with D uncertain. Sequences were obtained from naive CD4+ T cells from blood. CDR3 DNA sequence: TGTGCCAGCAGTTACCCGGAGAGATACGAGCAGTACTTC. Amino acids: CASSYPERYEQYF.